The rows below give T cell receptor beta chains drawn from one sample of a study of T-cell memory formation after mild COVID-19. TCRdb processed the 5' RACE reads anew with MiXCR; each CDR3 protein has one entry. The sample holds 50,000 or so distinct CDR3 sequences; 12% are singletons and the top ten take around a quarter. The sequencing sample was made of PBMCs or a T cell subset sorted from them (not recorded which). These receptor sequences come from a man between 18 and 35 years old who had mild COVID-19 (a few samples of this study predate the infection). Cell type and time point are not known. Each CDR3 is given with its conserved first and last residue. The D gene is left open where the match is weak. Clone size is not always given. Where it is, it says once, few, many or a class for expanded clones.

d_gene | j_gene | abundance | v_gene | CDR3aa | CDR3nt
TRBD2 | TRBJ2-1 | few | TRBV20-1 | CSAAGLAGVNEQFF | TGCAGTGCCGCCGGACTAGCGGGGGTGAATGAGCAGTTCTTC
TRBD2 | TRBJ2-1 | NA | TRBV27 | CASSLTSGGLWGNEQFF | TGTGCCAGCTCCCTGACTAGCGGGGGACTTTGGGGGAATGAGCAGTTCTTC
NA | TRBJ1-1 | NA | TRBV12-3/TRBV12-4 | CASSSARGLRTEAFF | TGTGCCAGCAGTAGCGCGAGGGGGTTAAGGACTGAAGCTTTCTTT
NA | TRBJ2-1 | few | TRBV29-1 | CSVRDVNEQFF | TGCAGCGTTCGGGACGTCAATGAGCAGTTCTTC
TRBD1 | TRBJ1-1 | NA | TRBV5-1 | CASSSDRGARKRAEAFF | TGCGCCAGCAGCTCGGACAGGGGGGCGCGAAAAAGGGCTGAAGCTTTCTTT
TRBD1 | TRBJ2-3 | few | TRBV20-1 | CSAPPAGGTDTQYF | TGCAGTGCTCCCCCGGCAGGGGGCACCGATACGCAGTATTTT
NA | TRBJ2-2 | NA | TRBV7-2 | CASSPLPSGELFF | TGTGCCAGCAGCCCCTTACCGTCCGGGGAGCTGTTTTTT
TRBD1 | TRBJ2-3 | many | TRBV5-1 | CASSDDRGFTDTQYF | TGCGCCAGCAGCGATGACAGGGGTTTTACAGATACGCAGTATTTT
TRBD2 | TRBJ2-1 | many | TRBV11-2 | CASSRHPLAGVVNEQFF | TGTGCCAGCAGCCGCCATCCTCTAGCGGGGGTAGTCAATGAGCAGTTCTTC
TRBD1 | TRBJ1-1 | NA | TRBV4-3 | CASSRTGGVPEAFF | TGCGCCAGCAGCCGGACAGGGGGGGTCCCAGAAGCTTTCTTT
NA | TRBJ2-2 | NA | TRBV7-2 | CASRFHGLGNTGELFF | TGTGCCAGCAGGTTCCACGGGCTAGGGAACACCGGGGAGCTGTTTTTT
NA | TRBJ2-3 | NA | TRBV11-3 | CASSRDRDSGGTQYF | TGTGCCAGCAGCCGGGACCGGGACAGCGGGGGTACGCAGTATTTT
TRBD2 | TRBJ2-3 | many | TRBV5-1 | CASSGRTSGTDTQYF | TGCGCCAGCAGCGGGAGGACTAGCGGAACAGATACGCAGTATTTT
NA | TRBJ2-3 | many | TRBV4-3 | CASSQSRDPPYTQYF | TGCGCCAGCAGCCAGTCCCGGGACCCTCCTTATACGCAGTATTTT
NA | TRBJ2-1 | few | TRBV20-1 | CSAPSPGGLYNEQFF | TGCAGTGCCCCTTCACCGGGGGGCCTCTACAATGAGCAGTTCTTC
NA | TRBJ1-1 | NA | TRBV7-6 | CASSLGMGWNTEAFF | TGTGCCAGCAGCCTGGGGATGGGATGGAACACTGAAGCTTTCTTT
NA | TRBJ2-4 | few | TRBV2 | CASRRAKNIQYF | TGTGCCAGCAGGCGGGCCAAAAACATTCAGTACTTC
NA | TRBJ2-1 | many | TRBV24-1 | CATSDRDNEQFF | TGTGCCACCAGTGATAGGGACAATGAGCAGTTCTTC
NA | TRBJ2-7 | NA | TRBV7-6 | CASSLLQSFSYEQYF | TGTGCCAGCAGCTTACTTCAATCATTCTCCTACGAGCAGTACTTC
NA | TRBJ2-1 | NA | TRBV20-1 | CSARSTQYNEQFF | TGCAGTGCTAGATCTACACAGTACAATGAGCAGTTCTTC
NA | TRBJ2-2 | few | TRBV2 | CASSGRTTSGELFF | TGTGCCAGCAGTGGCCGGACTACATCCGGGGAGCTGTTTTTT
NA | TRBJ2-1 | many | TRBV5-1 | CASSPETGNNEQFF | TGCGCCAGCAGCCCCGAGACAGGTAACAATGAGCAGTTCTTC
TRBD1 | TRBJ2-1 | few | TRBV27 | CASSFASYRDRGFYEQFF | TGTGCCAGCAGTTTCGCCTCCTACCGGGACAGGGGATTTTACGAGCAGTTCTTC
NA | TRBJ1-4 | NA | TRBV7-2 | CASSFIGGGNEKLFF | TGTGCCAGCAGCTTCATTGGAGGCGGGAATGAAAAACTGTTTTTT
NA | TRBJ2-4 | NA | TRBV4-3 | CASSQGLQGIGGNIQYF | TGCGCCAGCAGCCAAGGACTACAGGGTATCGGGGGGAACATTCAGTACTTC
TRBD1 | TRBJ2-5 | NA | TRBV6-5 | CASSYSQGDLGETQYF | TGTGCCAGCAGTTACTCACAGGGGGACCTAGGAGAGACCCAGTACTTC
NA | TRBJ2-2 | NA | TRBV7-8 | CASSLVTRAGARTGELFF | TGTGCCAGCAGCTTAGTTACGAGGGCAGGAGCTAGGACCGGGGAGCTGTTTTTT
TRBD1 | TRBJ2-2 | NA | TRBV6-2/TRBV6-3 | CASSLTGGAGELFF | TGTGCCAGCAGCCTAACAGGGGGTGCCGGGGAGCTGTTTTTT
NA | TRBJ2-1 | NA | TRBV9 | CASSTLPSSYNEQFF | TGTGCCAGCAGCACCCTCCCAAGCTCCTACAATGAGCAGTTCTTC
NA | TRBJ2-3 | NA | TRBV7-9 | CASSPPTTYTDTQYF | TGTGCCAGCAGCCCGCCGACTACTTACACAGATACGCAGTATTTT
NA | TRBJ2-3 | few | TRBV7-2 | CASSLMDSSTDTQYF | TGTGCCAGCAGCTTAATGGACTCAAGCACAGATACGCAGTATTTT